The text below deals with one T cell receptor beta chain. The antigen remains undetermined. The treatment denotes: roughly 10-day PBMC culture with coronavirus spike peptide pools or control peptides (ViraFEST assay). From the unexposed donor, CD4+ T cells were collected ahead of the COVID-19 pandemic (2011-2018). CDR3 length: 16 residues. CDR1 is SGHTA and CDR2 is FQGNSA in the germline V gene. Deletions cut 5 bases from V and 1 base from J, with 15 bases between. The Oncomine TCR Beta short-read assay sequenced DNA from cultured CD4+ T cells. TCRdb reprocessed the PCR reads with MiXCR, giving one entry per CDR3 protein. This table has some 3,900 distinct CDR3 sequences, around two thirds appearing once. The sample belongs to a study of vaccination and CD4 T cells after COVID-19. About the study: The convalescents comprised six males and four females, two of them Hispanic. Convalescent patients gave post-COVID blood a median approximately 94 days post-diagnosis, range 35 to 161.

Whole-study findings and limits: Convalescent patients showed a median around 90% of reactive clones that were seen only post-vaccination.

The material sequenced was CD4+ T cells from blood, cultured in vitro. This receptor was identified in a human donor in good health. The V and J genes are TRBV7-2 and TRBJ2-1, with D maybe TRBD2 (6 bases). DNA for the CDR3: TGTGCCAGCAGCCCCCGGGGGTTTAGGTCCTACAATGAGCAGTTCTTC. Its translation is CASSPRGFRSYNEQFF.